These 31 T cell receptor beta chains share one sample of origin, sequenced in a study of blood T cells in healthy people across ages. A second PCR, run for about 6 to 12 cycles, used a sample-barcoded 5' primer plus a J-beta primer mix. TCRdb recomputed calls from the 5' RACE reads with MiXCR, one row per CDR3 protein. The repertoire holds about 1.7 million distinct CDR3 sequences, with under 30% as singletons. Sequenced input: blood. These receptors originate from a woman under 40 in good health.

The chain joins TRBV3-1 to TRBJ2-6; D may match TRBD1 or TRBD2 (5 bases each). The ends were cut back, 6 bases at V and 4 bases at J, with 13 bases in the middle. The CDR3 covers 15 residues. Germline V CDR1 and CDR2: LGHDT, YNNKEL (reference sequence). CDR3 amino acids: CASRPGWGGANVLTF. The CDR3 DNA follows: TGTGCCAGCAGACCGGGGTGGGGCGGGGCCAACGTCCTGACTTTC.

This clonotype has just a few counts. This chain links TRBV10-3 with TRBJ2-3; D remains ambiguous. From germline, CDR1 is ENHRY and CDR2 SYGVKD. This CDR3 is built from 11 residues. V was trimmed by 10 bases and J by 4 bases, leaving 9 bases between them. The CDR3 sequence: CATQSADTQYF. The CDR3 bases are TGTGCCACCCAGAGTGCAGATACGCAGTATTTT.

This clonotype showed up many times. J is TRBJ2-5 and V is TRBV5-5, with D possibly TRBD2 on 6 matching bases. The CDR3 contains 12 residues. Trimming shortened V by 2 bases and J by 5 bases, and 7 bases separated the two germline ends. The germline V gene encodes CDR1 SGHKS and CDR2 YYEKEE (reference sequence). CDR3 amino acids: CASSFGTETQYF. The CDR3 DNA reads TGTGCCAGCAGCTTCGGGACTGAGACCCAGTACTTC.

This clonotype came up many times. This chain uses TRBV12-3 or TRBV12-4 with TRBJ1-2; D possibly corresponds to TRBD1 (5 bases). V was cut by 5 bases and J by 8 bases, with 18 bases left in between. The CDR3 runs to 14 residues. The DNA for the CDR3 is TGTGCCAGCAGTGTACCCGGGACTAAGTTCGGCTACACCTTC. Protein product: CASSVPGTKFGYTF.

The sample holds a few counts of this clonotype. The genes are TRBV9 and TRBJ2-3, with TRBD2 matching 8 bases. Germline-derived CDR1 and CDR2 are SGDLS and YYNGEE. Germline trimming cut 0 bases from V and 0 bases from J; bases unmatched to any gene: 3. The CDR3 extends over 16 amino acids. CDR3 coding DNA: TGTGCCAGCAGCGTAGCAGCGGGGGCGAGCACAGATACGCAGTATTTT. Its protein is CASSVAAGASTDTQYF. The full variable domain, with the rest looked up from reference TRBV9 and TRBJ2-3, is DSGVTQTPKHLITATGQRVTLRCSPRSGDLSVYWYQQSLDQGLQFLIQYYNGEERAKGNILERFSAQQFPDLHSELNLSSLELGDSALYFCASSVAAGASTDTQYFGPGTRLTVL.

This clonotype came up a few times. V usage is TRBV10-3 and J usage is TRBJ2-3, with D maybe TRBD2 (5 bases). CDR1 ENHRY and CDR2 SYGVKD come from the germline V gene. The CDR3 has 15 amino acids. V lost 0 bases and J 1 base, leaving 8 bases between the germline ends. DNA of the CDR3: TGTGCCATCAGTGAGTCTCAGCGGCGCACAGATACGCAGTATTTT. Amino acids: CAISESQRRTDTQYF.

This clonotype was recorded many times. The V gene is TRBV30, the J gene TRBJ2-7; D is uncertain. Trimming shortened V by 2 bases and J by 3 bases, and 8 bases separated the two germline ends. Germline V gene data show CDR1 as GTSNPN and CDR2 as SVGIG (reference sequence). The CDR3 runs to 12 residues. CDR3 sequence reads: CAWSLFRYEQYF. CDR3 nucleotides: TGTGCCTGGAGTTTGTTTCGCTACGAGCAGTACTTC.

This clonotype has only one observation. The chain has TRBV6-6 and TRBJ2-3; no firm D call. In germline, CDR1 is MNHNY, CDR2 SVGAGI (reference sequence). Trimming cost V 4 bases and J 4 bases, with 9 bases left between them. The CDR3 contains 13 residues. CDR3 protein: CASSSLKADTQYF. CDR3 DNA sequence: TGTGCCAGCAGTTCCCTCAAGGCAGATACGCAGTATTTT.

Only a few counts were recorded for this clonotype. CDR3 DNA sequence: TGTGCCAGCAGCTTCCAAAGGGGCGCCTACACAGATACGCAGTATTTT. Translating it yields CASSFQRGAYTDTQYF. The V call is TRBV28, the J call TRBJ2-3; the D gene is possibly TRBD1 (5 bases). CDR3 length: 16 residues. Trimming pared 6 bases from V and 2 bases from J, leaving 18 bases between. CDR1 MDHEN and CDR2 SYDVKM come from the germline V gene.

The V and J genes are TRBV5-1 and TRBJ2-1; no clear D. Germline CDR1 reads SGHRS; CDR2 reads YFSETQ. V lost 0 bases and J lost 9, with 4 bases in between. This CDR3 region has 11 residues. The CDR3 DNA sequence: TGCGCCAGCAGCTTGGGCTGTGAGCAGTTCTTC. It codes for CASSLGCEQFF. Looking up the rest from reference TRBV5-1 and TRBJ2-1 gives the full variable domain: KAGVTQTPRYLIKTRGQQVTLSCSPISGHRSVSWYQQTPGQGLQFLFEYFSETQRNKGNFPGRFSGRQFSNSRSEMNVSTLELGDSALYLCASSLGCEQFFGPGTRLTVL.

This chain connects TRBV18 to TRBJ2-7; D unresolved. Per the germline V gene, CDR1 is KGHSH and CDR2 is LQKENI. V dropped 6 bases and J dropped 5 bases, with 8 bases sitting between them. CDR3 length: 11 residues. Here the CDR3 reads CASSERNEQYF. As DNA, the CDR3 is TGTGCCAGCTCGGAAAGGAACGAGCAGTACTTC.

This clonotype was seen only a few times. The rearrangement links TRBV2 to TRBJ1-4, with no clear D. The CDR3 loop spans 13 amino acids. V lost 6 bases, J lost 5 bases, and 10 bases lay in between. Germline values: CDR1 SNHLY, CDR2 FYNNEI. The CDR3 region is CASRPLRNEKLFF. The CDR3 DNA sequence: TGTGCCAGCAGGCCTCTTAGGAATGAAAAACTGTTTTTT.

This clonotype was found many times. The genes are TRBV19 and TRBJ2-7; D is ambiguous. The CDR3 covers 13 residues. Germline CDR1 and CDR2: LNHDA and SQIVND (reference sequence). Trimming cost V 3 bases and J 3 bases, with 9 bases left between them. The CDR3 spells CASSISLGYEQYF. The CDR3 DNA reads TGTGCCAGTAGTATTAGTCTGGGCTACGAGCAGTACTTC.

The chain uses TRBV11-2 and TRBJ1-2, with D maybe TRBD1 (5 bases). Germline CDR1 is SGHAT and CDR2 is FQNNGV. Trimming removed 3 bases from V and 8 bases from J, with 13 bases in between. This CDR3 comprises 13 residues. This CDR3 is CASSFSGGEGYTF. CDR3 nucleotide sequence: TGTGCCAGCAGCTTTTCAGGAGGGGAAGGCTACACCTTC.

This clonotype turned up a few times. The chain recombines TRBV14 with TRBJ2-7; 8 positions match TRBD1. Trimming removed 7 bases from V and 7 bases from J; junction bases left unmatched: 18. This CDR3 contains 16 residues. Germline V gives CDR1 SGHDN, CDR2 FVKESK. The CDR3 reads CASTSGQAPYGVEQYF. The CDR3 coding sequence is TGTGCCAGCACCTCGGGACAGGCCCCCTACGGGGTGGAGCAGTACTTC.

This clonotype was found many times. DNA for the CDR3: TGCGCCAGCAGCCCTACAGGGTTTCCCTACGAGCAGTACTTC. Its translation: CASSPTGFPYEQYF. The chain links TRBV4-1 to TRBJ2-7, with D perhaps matching TRBD1 (6 bases). CDR3 length equals 14 residues. The V and J ends lost 4 bases and 2 bases respectively, with 12 bases between them. Germline V lookup: CDR1 MGHRA, CDR2 YSYEKL.

This clonotype was seen many times. The rearrangement links TRBV9 to TRBJ1-2; D not resolved. The CDR3 sequence is 13 residues long. CDR1 is SGDLS, CDR2 YYNGEE, per germline. V was clipped by 4 bases and J by 0 bases, with 7 bases between them. The CDR3 sequence: CASSFGTNYGYTF. Here the CDR3 DNA reads TGTGCCAGCAGCTTCGGGACTAACTATGGCTACACCTTC.

V usage is TRBV3-1 and J usage is TRBJ1-4, with D maybe TRBD1 (5 bases). Germline-derived CDR1 and CDR2 are LGHDT and YNNKEL (reference sequence). CDR3 size: 11 residues. V was pared by 10 bases and J by 6 bases, with 9 bases between. The chain's CDR3 is CATLGDEKLFF. The CDR3 DNA is TGTGCCACCCTAGGGGATGAAAAACTGTTTTTT.

The table lists this clonotype with a few counts. V is TRBV18 and J is TRBJ2-7; TRBD1 matches at 10 bases. CDR3 length: 15 residues. CDR1 is KGHSH, CDR2 LQKENI, per germline. The ends lost 2 bases at V and 7 bases at J; junction bases unmatched: 8. CDR3 nucleotides: TGTGCCAGCTCACCAGATGGGACAGGGGTTAGGGAGCAGTACTTC. It translates to CASSPDGTGVREQYF.

The chain links TRBV28 to TRBJ2-3; a weak D match, TRBD1 (6 bases). V dropped 3 bases and J dropped 4 bases, with 11 bases sitting between them. Germline-derived CDR1 and CDR2 are MDHEN and SYDVKM. The length of the CDR3 is 14 residues. CDR3 in amino acids: CASSFQGSSDTQYF. Here the CDR3 DNA reads TGTGCCAGCAGTTTCCAGGGGTCCTCAGATACGCAGTATTTT.

This chain connects TRBV9 to TRBJ2-5; possible D gene TRBD2, 6 bases. Between the trimmed V and J ends, which lost 4 bases and 11 bases, there was a span of 15 bases. This CDR3 is 12 amino acids long. The germline CDR1 and CDR2 sequences are SGDLS and YYNGEE. The CDR3 sequence is CASSPTSREQYF. The CDR3 DNA is TGTGCCAGCAGCCCGACCTCTCGGGAGCAGTACTTC.

This chain links TRBV7-2 with TRBJ1-2, with 9 bases aligning to TRBD1. Trimming took 10 bases from V and 6 from J; bases not matched to a gene: 15. Germline CDR1 and CDR2: SGHTA and FQGNSA. CDR3 length: 15 amino acids. CDR3: CATQTTGTGPHGYTF. CDR3 sequence (DNA): TGTGCCACACAAACAACCGGGACAGGGCCTCATGGCTACACCTTC.

The sample holds a few counts of this clonotype. This sequence joins TRBV27 and TRBJ2-3; the D is unclear. This CDR3 spans 15 amino acids. The V gene's germline CDR1 is MNHEY and CDR2 SMNVEV (reference sequence). V was trimmed by 5 bases and J by 3 bases, leaving 15 bases between them. Here the CDR3 reads CASSPLADKTDTQYF. CDR3 nucleotide sequence: TGTGCCAGCAGTCCCCTCGCGGATAAGACAGATACGCAGTATTTT.

The chain employs TRBV20-1 and TRBJ2-4, with D unresolved. Germline lookup yields CDR1 DFQATT and CDR2 SNEGSKA (reference sequence). The V and J ends lost 6 bases and 2 bases respectively, with 20 bases between them. The CDR3 totals 16 residues. The CDR3 sequence: CSALKGWGLTKNIQYF. DNA for the CDR3: TGCAGTGCCCTCAAGGGATGGGGTCTCACCAAAAACATTCAGTACTTC.

This clonotype was recorded at least ten times. This chain joins TRBV6-5 and TRBJ2-7, with a tentative D call TRBD2 (5 bases). CDR1 MNHEY and CDR2 SVGAGI come from the germline V gene. The V end lost 3 bases, the J end lost 2 bases, and 11 bases lay between the germline ends. The CDR3 contains 14 residues. The CDR3 sequence is CASSYEGVPYEQYF. The CDR3 nucleotides read TGTGCCAGCAGTTATGAGGGAGTTCCCTACGAGCAGTACTTC.

Concerning this clonotype itself: A read error may produce the germline difference seen at one junction end. The chain joins TRBV28 to TRBJ2-5, with D perhaps matching TRBD1 (5 bases). The CDR3 has 14 residues. Germline CDR1 MDHEN, CDR2 SYDVKM. The CDR3 DNA follows: TGTGCCAGCAGGTTATTCGACAGCGAAGAGACCCAGTACTTC. It codes for CASRLFDSEETQYF.

The J gene is TRBJ1-5, the V gene TRBV2, with 7 bases aligning to TRBD1. The germline V gene encodes CDR1 SNHLY and CDR2 FYNNEI. The J segment lost 4 bases and the V segment lost 11 bases, leaving 17 bases of the junction unmatched. This CDR3 has 16 amino acids. The CDR3 DNA is TGTGCCGGTGGAGGGGACAGAGGGACGAGGAATCAGCCCCAGCATTTT. Its protein product is CAGGGDRGTRNQPQHF.

This clonotype was detected many times. J is TRBJ2-7 and V is TRBV29-1; TRBD1 is a possible D gene (5 bases). V was pared by 7 bases and J by 6 bases, with 22 bases between. The CDR3 consists of 14 residues. The germline V gene has CDR1 SQVTM and CDR2 ANQGSEA. CDR3 bases: TGCAGCGCCGCAGGTGTGCGGCAGGGTGGCGAGCAGTACTTC. It codes for CSAAGVRQGGEQYF.

This clonotype was seen at least ten times. CDR3 amino acids: CASTKLAGVRVETQYF. CDR3 nucleotides: TGTGCCAGCACAAAACTAGCGGGAGTTCGGGTAGAGACCCAGTACTTC. The genes are TRBV6-5 and TRBJ2-5, with 11 bases that match TRBD2. The CDR3 length is 16 residues. With 7 bases clipped from V and 4 bases from J, the junction kept 11 bases outside the gene matches. The germline CDR1 and CDR2 sequences are MNHEY and SVGAGI.

This clonotype appeared a few times. The chain links TRBV2 to TRBJ2-2; 7 nucleotides match TRBD2. The germline CDR1 and CDR2 sequences are SNHLY and FYNNEI. The CDR3 is 14 amino acids. Losses at the gene ends were 9 bases for V and 8 bases for J; bases not matched to a gene: 12. The CDR3: CASSLAEVSGELFF. CDR3 nucleotide sequence: TGTGCCAGTAGCCTAGCGGAAGTGTCGGGGGAGCTGTTTTTT.

This clonotype was found a few times. This rearrangement joins TRBV20-1 to TRBJ2-1, with TRBD2 matching 11 bases. The CDR3 sequence is 13 residues long. Germline loops: CDR1 DFQATT, CDR2 SNEGSKA (reference sequence). V shed 8 bases and J 8 bases; nucleotides not matched to a gene: 8. The CDR3 coding sequence is TGCAGTCCCTTAGCGGGAGGGCCTCATGAGCAGTTCTTC. It is translated as CSPLAGGPHEQFF.